The rows below give T cell receptor beta chains drawn from one sample of a study of cytomegalovirus exposure and HLA in healthy donors. Method: immunoSEQ multiplex PCR; TCRdb's copy keeps in-frame clones and lacks some. Altogether about 140,000 clones are present, 60% to 80% being singletons, with the ten largest covering around 1.6%. The source material was PBMCs. The receptors here all came from a woman aged 25-40 years in good health and CMV-seronegative. Each CDR3 is given with its conserved first and last residue. Each record gives: CDR3 length, V gene, clone size, D gene, J gene, CDR3 DNA, CDR3 protein. The D gene is left open where the match is weak. Rows may omit the clone size; those that give it use once, few, many or a size class.

CDR3 length: 13
V gene: TRBV9
clone size: -
D gene: -
J gene: TRBJ2-1
CDR3 DNA: TGTGCCAGCAGCCACAGAGCCGGGAGTGAGCAGTTCTTC
CDR3 protein: CASSHRAGSEQFF

CDR3 length: 15
V gene: TRBV25-1
clone size: -
D gene: TRBD1
J gene: TRBJ2-7
CDR3 DNA: TGTGCCAGCAGTGACGGGGACAGGGCCACCTACGAGCAGTACTTC
CDR3 protein: CASSDGDRATYEQYF

CDR3 length: 15
V gene: TRBV14
clone size: -
D gene: -
J gene: TRBJ1-1
CDR3 DNA: TGTGCCAGCAGCCAAGTTACAGGGAGTAGGACTGAAGCTTTCTTT
CDR3 protein: CASSQVTGSRTEAFF

CDR3 length: 15
V gene: TRBV28
clone size: -
D gene: -
J gene: TRBJ2-5
CDR3 DNA: TGTGCCAGCAGCCTTTCACAGGGAAATTTTGAGACCCAGTACTTC
CDR3 protein: CASSLSQGNFETQYF

CDR3 length: 13
V gene: TRBV7-3
clone size: -
D gene: -
J gene: TRBJ1-5
CDR3 DNA: TGTGCCAGCAGCTCGACAGCTTCTAGGCCCCAGCATTTT
CDR3 protein: CASSSTASRPQHF

CDR3 length: 13
V gene: TRBV30
clone size: -
D gene: -
J gene: TRBJ2-3
CDR3 DNA: TGTGCCTGGAGCGGGGACTCGCCGTATACGCAGTATTTT
CDR3 protein: CAWSGDSPYTQYF

CDR3 length: 14
V gene: TRBV11-1
clone size: -
D gene: -
J gene: TRBJ1-1
CDR3 DNA: TGTGCCAGCAGCTCTCTCGCGGGGAACACTGAAGCTTTCTTT
CDR3 protein: CASSSLAGNTEAFF

CDR3 length: 14
V gene: TRBV27
clone size: -
D gene: -
J gene: TRBJ2-1
CDR3 DNA: TGTGCCAGCAGTTTGAGGGGGGGCTCCGGTGAGCAGTTCTTC
CDR3 protein: CASSLRGGSGEQFF

CDR3 length: 14
V gene: TRBV5-1
clone size: -
D gene: -
J gene: TRBJ1-1
CDR3 DNA: TGCGCCAGCAGCACGTGGGAGGACCGGACTGAAGCTTTCTTT
CDR3 protein: CASSTWEDRTEAFF

CDR3 length: 15
V gene: TRBV4-1
clone size: -
D gene: TRBD2
J gene: TRBJ2-7
CDR3 DNA: TGCGCCAGCAGCCAGGCGGGACTAGCAAGGTACGAGCAGTACTTC
CDR3 protein: CASSQAGLARYEQYF

CDR3 length: 13
V gene: TRBV18
clone size: -
D gene: TRBD2
J gene: TRBJ2-1
CDR3 DNA: TGTGCCAGCTCACCAGGTACTAGCGCTGAGCAGTTCTTC
CDR3 protein: CASSPGTSAEQFF

CDR3 length: 13
V gene: TRBV29-1
clone size: -
D gene: -
J gene: TRBJ2-5
CDR3 DNA: TGCAGCGTTGATCGGGGGTCCTTAGAGACCCAGTACTTC
CDR3 protein: CSVDRGSLETQYF

CDR3 length: 15
V gene: TRBV5-8
clone size: -
D gene: -
J gene: TRBJ2-3
CDR3 DNA: TGTGCCAGCAGTCCCCCCAGGGCTGACACAGATACGCAGTATTTT
CDR3 protein: CASSPPRADTDTQYF

CDR3 length: 16
V gene: TRBV27
clone size: -
D gene: TRBD1
J gene: TRBJ2-1
CDR3 DNA: TGTGCCAGCAGTTTAACGACAGGGGGCGCGGACAATGAGCAGTTCTTC
CDR3 protein: CASSLTTGGADNEQFF

CDR3 length: 12
V gene: TRBV29-1
clone size: few
D gene: -
J gene: TRBJ1-3
CDR3 DNA: TGCAGCGTGAGCTTCTCTGGAAACACCATATATTTT
CDR3 protein: CSVSFSGNTIYF

CDR3 length: 12
V gene: TRBV5-1
clone size: -
D gene: TRBD1
J gene: TRBJ1-4
CDR3 DNA: TGCGCCAGCAGCTTGGACAGGGGAAAACTGTTTTTT
CDR3 protein: CASSLDRGKLFF

CDR3 length: 18
V gene: TRBV7-3
clone size: -
D gene: TRBD2
J gene: TRBJ2-1
CDR3 DNA: TGTGCCAGCAGCTACGGCCTTCAGGGACTAGCGGGCGGTAATGAGCAGTTCTTC
CDR3 protein: CASSYGLQGLAGGNEQFF

CDR3 length: 15
V gene: TRBV7-2
clone size: -
D gene: TRBD2
J gene: TRBJ2-1
CDR3 DNA: TGTGCCAGCAGGCTTCCAGCTAGCGGTTACAATGAGCAGTTCTTC
CDR3 protein: CASRLPASGYNEQFF

CDR3 length: 14
V gene: TRBV7-9
clone size: many
D gene: TRBD1
J gene: TRBJ1-6
CDR3 DNA: TGTGCCAGCAGCTCACAGGGGAGAGTTTCACCCCTCCACTTT
CDR3 protein: CASSSQGRVSPLHF

CDR3 length: 14
V gene: TRBV4-1
clone size: -
D gene: -
J gene: TRBJ1-2
CDR3 DNA: TGCGCCAGCAGCCAAGGGGCCATGTTCTATGGCTACACCTTC
CDR3 protein: CASSQGAMFYGYTF

CDR3 length: 14
V gene: TRBV28
clone size: -
D gene: -
J gene: TRBJ1-2
CDR3 DNA: TGTGCCAGCAGTACTCCACGGTTTAACTATGGCTACACCTTC
CDR3 protein: CASSTPRFNYGYTF

CDR3 length: 13
V gene: TRBV5-1
clone size: -
D gene: -
J gene: TRBJ2-1
CDR3 DNA: TGCGCCAGCAGCTTGGTATCGGAGGGTGAGCAGTTCTTC
CDR3 protein: CASSLVSEGEQFF

CDR3 length: 12
V gene: TRBV2
clone size: -
D gene: TRBD2
J gene: TRBJ2-5
CDR3 DNA: TGTGCCAGCAGTAGCGGGGAAGAGACCCAGTACTTC
CDR3 protein: CASSSGEETQYF

CDR3 length: 12
V gene: TRBV10-3
clone size: -
D gene: TRBD1
J gene: TRBJ2-5
CDR3 DNA: TGTGCCTCGAGGACAGGACAAGAGACCCAGTACTTC
CDR3 protein: CASRTGQETQYF

CDR3 length: 15
V gene: TRBV7-2
clone size: -
D gene: TRBD1
J gene: TRBJ2-2
CDR3 DNA: TGTGCCAGCAGCCCGGACAGGGGAGGGGCCGGGGAGCTGTTTTTT
CDR3 protein: CASSPDRGGAGELFF

CDR3 length: 15
V gene: TRBV7-2
clone size: once
D gene: TRBD1
J gene: TRBJ1-6
CDR3 DNA: TGTGCCAGCAGCTTAGGAGGGACAGGGATTTCCACCCTCCACTTT
CDR3 protein: CASSLGGTGISTLHF

CDR3 length: 16
V gene: TRBV18
clone size: -
D gene: TRBD2
J gene: TRBJ2-1
CDR3 DNA: TGTGCCAGCTCACTGCCCGGGGGACTATCCTACAATGAGCAGTTCTTC
CDR3 protein: CASSLPGGLSYNEQFF

CDR3 length: 14
V gene: TRBV6-5
clone size: -
D gene: -
J gene: TRBJ2-7
CDR3 DNA: TGTGCCAGCAGTTACTCGGAGGCGGCGTACGAGCAGTACTTC
CDR3 protein: CASSYSEAAYEQYF

CDR3 length: 17
V gene: TRBV4-1
clone size: -
D gene: -
J gene: TRBJ2-3
CDR3 DNA: TGCGCCAGCAGCCTACCAGGGTTTCAAGGGGGCACAGATACGCAGTATTTT
CDR3 protein: CASSLPGFQGGTDTQYF

CDR3 length: 15
V gene: TRBV5-4
clone size: -
D gene: TRBD1
J gene: TRBJ2-5
CDR3 DNA: TGTGCCAGCAGCCAGAGGGACAGGCCAGAAGAGACCCAGTACTTC
CDR3 protein: CASSQRDRPEETQYF

CDR3 length: 14
V gene: TRBV5-1
clone size: -
D gene: -
J gene: TRBJ1-1
CDR3 DNA: TGCGCCAGCAGCTTGGGACAGTCGGACACTGAAGCTTTCTTT
CDR3 protein: CASSLGQSDTEAFF

CDR3 length: 14
V gene: TRBV28
clone size: few
D gene: -
J gene: TRBJ1-2
CDR3 DNA: TGTGCCAGCAGTTTATACCCGGGGGATCAAGGCTACACCTTC
CDR3 protein: CASSLYPGDQGYTF

CDR3 length: 11
V gene: TRBV28
clone size: -
D gene: -
J gene: TRBJ2-5
CDR3 DNA: TGTGCCAGCCTCTCGAGCGGGTCCCAGTACTTC
CDR3 protein: CASLSSGSQYF